The clone carrying this T cell receptor (beta chain) was observed a single time. Its cognate antigen is unknown. The data are from a study of shared clonotypes between healthy human individuals. The study, taken as a whole, reports: All-four-donor shared clonotypes had higher generation probabilities than non-shared clonotypes did. Blood was the sole source, and tissue repertoires probably differ. A limitation of the genetic and exposure-history diversity represented arose from few donors.

Trimming removed 5 bases from V and 0 bases from J; junction bases left unmatched: 18. The CDR3 has 21 amino acids. CDR1 and CDR2 (germline): SNHLY, FYNNEI. Using immunoSEQ multiplex PCR, the repertoire was profiled, and TCRdb retains in-frame clones only, with some absent. Among more than 1 million clones, about four fifths were seen once, and the ten largest hold around 0.47%. Specimen: memory CD4+ T cells from PBMCs. Subset given: CD45RA-negative fraction. The chain combines TRBV2 with TRBJ2-3; TRBD2 aligns across 12 bases. The sequence was obtained from a man between 18 and 35 years old in good health. Some clones in this sample may be carry-over from other donors' samples. As DNA, the CDR3 is TGTGCCAGCAGTACTTTAGGACTAGCGGGGAAGTCGAAAGTTAGCACAGATACGCAGTATTTT. Translating it yields CASSTLGLAGKSKVSTDTQYF.